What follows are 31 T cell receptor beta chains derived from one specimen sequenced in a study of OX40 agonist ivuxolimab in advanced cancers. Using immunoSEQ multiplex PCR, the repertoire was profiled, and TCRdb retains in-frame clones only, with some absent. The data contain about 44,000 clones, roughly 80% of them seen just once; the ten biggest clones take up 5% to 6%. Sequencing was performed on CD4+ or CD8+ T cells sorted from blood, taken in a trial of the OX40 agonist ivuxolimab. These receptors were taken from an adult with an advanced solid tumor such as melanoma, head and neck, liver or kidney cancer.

The CDR3 region has the DNA TGTGCCAGTAAACGGGGGGCAGACTACAATGAGCAGTTCTTC. Translated, it gives CASKRGADYNEQFF. The chain employs TRBV19 and TRBJ2-1, with D possibly TRBD2 on 7 matching bases. Deletions cut 7 bases from V and 3 bases from J, with 13 bases between. The CDR3 consists of 14 residues. The germline gives CDR1 LNHDA, CDR2 SQIVND (reference sequence).

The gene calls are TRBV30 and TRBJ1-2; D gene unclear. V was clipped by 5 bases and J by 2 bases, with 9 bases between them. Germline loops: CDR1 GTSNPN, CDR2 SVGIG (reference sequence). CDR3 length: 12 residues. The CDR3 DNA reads TGTGCCTGGTCCGGGGTAAACTATGGCTACACCTTC. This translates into CAWSGVNYGYTF.

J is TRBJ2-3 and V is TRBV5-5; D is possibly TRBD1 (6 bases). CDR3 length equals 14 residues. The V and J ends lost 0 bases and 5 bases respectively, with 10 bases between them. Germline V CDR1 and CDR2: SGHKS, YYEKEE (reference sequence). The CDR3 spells CASSLAGAEDTQYF. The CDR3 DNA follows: TGTGCCAGCAGCTTGGCAGGGGCGGAAGATACGCAGTATTTT.

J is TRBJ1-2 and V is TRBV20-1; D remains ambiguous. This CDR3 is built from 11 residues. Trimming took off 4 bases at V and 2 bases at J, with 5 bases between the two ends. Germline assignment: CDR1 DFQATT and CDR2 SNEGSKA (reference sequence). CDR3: CSATDNYGYTF. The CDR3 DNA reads TGCAGTGCTACGGACAACTATGGCTACACCTTC.

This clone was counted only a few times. The CDR3 DNA follows: TGTGCCAGCAGTGAATTAGCGGGAGGGCCCGGGGAGCTGTTTTTT. It encodes CASSELAGGPGELFF. The V gene is TRBV6-1, the J gene TRBJ2-2; TRBD2 matches 11 bases. Germline CDR1 MNHNS, CDR2 SASEGT. V was pared by 2 bases and J by 6 bases, with 2 bases of the junction left unmatched. This CDR3 region has 15 residues.

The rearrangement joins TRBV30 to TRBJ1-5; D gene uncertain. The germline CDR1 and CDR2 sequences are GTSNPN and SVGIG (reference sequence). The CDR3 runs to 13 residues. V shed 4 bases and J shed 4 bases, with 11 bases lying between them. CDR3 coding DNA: TGTGCCTGGACCCACGGGCGGAATCAGCCCCAGCATTTT. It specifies CAWTHGRNQPQHF.

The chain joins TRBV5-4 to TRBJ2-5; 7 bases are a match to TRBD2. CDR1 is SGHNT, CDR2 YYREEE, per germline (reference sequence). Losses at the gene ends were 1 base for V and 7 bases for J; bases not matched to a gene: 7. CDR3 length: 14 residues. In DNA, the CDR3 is TGTGCCAGCAGCTTGCACGCGGGAGAAGGGACCCAGTACTTC. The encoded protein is CASSLHAGEGTQYF.

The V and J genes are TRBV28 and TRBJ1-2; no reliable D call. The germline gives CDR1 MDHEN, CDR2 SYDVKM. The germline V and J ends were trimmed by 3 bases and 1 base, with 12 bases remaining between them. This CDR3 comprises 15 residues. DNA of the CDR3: TGTGCCAGCAGTTTCGGAGGGATTGGTAACTATGGCTACACCTTC. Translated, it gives CASSFGGIGNYGYTF.

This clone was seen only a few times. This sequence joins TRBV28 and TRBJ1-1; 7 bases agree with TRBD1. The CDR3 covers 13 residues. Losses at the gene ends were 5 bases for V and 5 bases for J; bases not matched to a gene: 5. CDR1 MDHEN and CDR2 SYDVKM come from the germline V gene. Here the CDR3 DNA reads TGTGCCAGCAGTCGTGACAGGGTAACTGAAGCTTTCTTT. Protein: CASSRDRVTEAFF.

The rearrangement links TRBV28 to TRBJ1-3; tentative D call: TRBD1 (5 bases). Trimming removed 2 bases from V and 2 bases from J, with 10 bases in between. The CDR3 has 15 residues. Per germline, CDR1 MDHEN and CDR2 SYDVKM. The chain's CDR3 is CASSLIGGAGNTIYF. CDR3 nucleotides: TGTGCCAGCAGTTTAATTGGGGGTGCTGGAAACACCATATATTTT.

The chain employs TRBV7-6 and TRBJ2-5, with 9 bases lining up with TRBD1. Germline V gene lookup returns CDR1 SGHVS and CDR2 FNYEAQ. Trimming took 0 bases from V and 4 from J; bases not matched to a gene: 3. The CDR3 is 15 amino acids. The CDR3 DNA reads TGTGCCAGCAGCTTAGCCTTACAGGGGGCAGAGACCCAGTACTTC. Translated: CASSLALQGAETQYF.

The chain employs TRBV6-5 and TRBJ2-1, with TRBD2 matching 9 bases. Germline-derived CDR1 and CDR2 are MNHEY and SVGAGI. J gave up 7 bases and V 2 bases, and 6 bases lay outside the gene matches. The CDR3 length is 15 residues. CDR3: CASSYGGGVGNEQFF. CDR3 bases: TGTGCCAGCAGTTACGGCGGGGGGGTGGGGAATGAGCAGTTCTTC.

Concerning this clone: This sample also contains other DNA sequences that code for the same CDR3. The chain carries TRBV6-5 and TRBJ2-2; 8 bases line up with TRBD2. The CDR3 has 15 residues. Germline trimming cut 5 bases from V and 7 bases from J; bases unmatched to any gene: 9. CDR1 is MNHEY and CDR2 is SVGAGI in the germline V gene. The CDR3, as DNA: TGTGCCAGCAGTACAAGCGGGACTAGTCACGGGGAGCTGTTTTTT. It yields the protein CASSTSGTSHGELFF.

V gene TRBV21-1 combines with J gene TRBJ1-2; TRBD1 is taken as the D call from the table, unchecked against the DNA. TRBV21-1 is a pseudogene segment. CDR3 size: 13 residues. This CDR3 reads CASSSQGNYGYTF. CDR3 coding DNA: TGTGCCAGCAGCAGTCAGGGAAACTATGGCTACACCTTC.

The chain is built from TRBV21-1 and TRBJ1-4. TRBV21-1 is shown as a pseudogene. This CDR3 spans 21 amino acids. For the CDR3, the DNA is TGTGCCAGCAGCAAACCCGTGGCGGGAGGGCTGCCTAAGAAATTTAATGAAAAACTGTTTTTT. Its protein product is CASSKPVAGGLPKKFNEKLFF.

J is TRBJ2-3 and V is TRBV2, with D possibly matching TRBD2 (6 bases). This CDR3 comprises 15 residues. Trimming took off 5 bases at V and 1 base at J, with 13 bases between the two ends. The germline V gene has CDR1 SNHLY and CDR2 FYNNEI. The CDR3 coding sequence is TGTGCCAGCAGTACCGGCGGGGCGGGCACAGATACGCAGTATTTT. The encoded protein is CASSTGGAGTDTQYF.

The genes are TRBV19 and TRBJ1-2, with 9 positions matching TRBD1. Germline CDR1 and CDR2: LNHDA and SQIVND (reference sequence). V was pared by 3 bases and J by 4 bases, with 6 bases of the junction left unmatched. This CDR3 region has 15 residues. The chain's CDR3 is CASSMAGTGIYGYTF. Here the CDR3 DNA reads TGTGCCAGTAGTATGGCCGGGACAGGGATCTATGGCTACACCTTC.

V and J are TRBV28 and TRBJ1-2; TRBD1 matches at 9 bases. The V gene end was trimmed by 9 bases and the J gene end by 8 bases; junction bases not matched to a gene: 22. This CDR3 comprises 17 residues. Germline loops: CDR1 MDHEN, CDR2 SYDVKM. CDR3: CASKPGGQGRMLGGYTF. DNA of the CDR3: TGTGCCAGTAAGCCTGGAGGACAGGGGAGAATGTTGGGGGGCTACACCTTC.

The CDR3 coding sequence is TGTGCCAGCAGTTCAAGCGGGAGGGCAGATACGCAGTATTTT. This sequence encodes CASSSSGRADTQYF. This sequence joins TRBV28 and TRBJ2-3; 10 positions match TRBD2. The germline CDR1 and CDR2 sequences are MDHEN and SYDVKM. The J segment lost 4 bases and the V segment lost 4 bases, leaving 2 bases of the junction unmatched. This CDR3 is 14 amino acids long.

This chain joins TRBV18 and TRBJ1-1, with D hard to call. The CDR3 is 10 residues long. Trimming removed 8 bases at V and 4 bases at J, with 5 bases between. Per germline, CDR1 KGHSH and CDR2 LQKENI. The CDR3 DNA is TGTGCCAGCGCGGGCACTGAAGCTTTCTTT. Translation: CASAGTEAFF.

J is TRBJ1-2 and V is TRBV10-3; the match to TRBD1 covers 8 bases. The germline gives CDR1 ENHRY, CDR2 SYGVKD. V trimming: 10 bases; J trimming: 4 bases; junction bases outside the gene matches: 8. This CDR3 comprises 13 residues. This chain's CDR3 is CATTGDRLYGYTF. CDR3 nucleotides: TGTGCCACGACAGGGGACAGGCTCTATGGCTACACCTTC.

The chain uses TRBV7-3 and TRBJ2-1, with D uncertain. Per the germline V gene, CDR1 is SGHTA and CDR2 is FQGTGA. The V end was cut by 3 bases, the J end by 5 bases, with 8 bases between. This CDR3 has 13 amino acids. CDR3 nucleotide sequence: TGTGCCAGCAGCTTTTCGCGGAACAATGAGCAGTTCTTC. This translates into CASSFSRNNEQFF.

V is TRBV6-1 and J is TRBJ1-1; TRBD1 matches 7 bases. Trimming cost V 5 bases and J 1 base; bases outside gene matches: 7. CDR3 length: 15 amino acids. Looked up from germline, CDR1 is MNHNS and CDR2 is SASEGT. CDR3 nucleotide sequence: TGTGCCAGCAGTCAAAGGAGACAGGGGAACACTGAAGCTTTCTTT. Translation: CASSQRRQGNTEAFF.

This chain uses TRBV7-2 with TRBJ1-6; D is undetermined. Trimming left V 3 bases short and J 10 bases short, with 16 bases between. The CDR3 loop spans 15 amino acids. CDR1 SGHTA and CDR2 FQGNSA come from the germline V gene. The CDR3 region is CASSFSGGQGSPLHF. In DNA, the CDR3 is TGTGCCAGCAGCTTTTCAGGAGGGCAAGGGTCACCCCTCCACTTT.

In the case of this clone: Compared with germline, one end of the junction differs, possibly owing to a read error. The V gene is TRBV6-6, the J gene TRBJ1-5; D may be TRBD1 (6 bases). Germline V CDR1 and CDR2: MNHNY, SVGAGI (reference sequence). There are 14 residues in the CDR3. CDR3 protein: CASSPGGAWQPQHF. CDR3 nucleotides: TGCGCCAGCAGTCCCGGGGGGGCATGGCAGCCCCAGCATTTT.

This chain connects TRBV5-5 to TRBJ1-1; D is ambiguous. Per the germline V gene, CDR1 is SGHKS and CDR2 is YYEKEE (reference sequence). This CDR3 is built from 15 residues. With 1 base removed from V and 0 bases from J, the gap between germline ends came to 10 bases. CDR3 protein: CASSLIAIMNTEAFF. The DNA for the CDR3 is TGTGCCAGCAGCTTGATAGCTATCATGAACACTGAAGCTTTCTTT. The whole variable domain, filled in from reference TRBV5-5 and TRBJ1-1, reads DAGVTQSPTHLIKTRGQQVTLRCSPISGHKSVSWYQQVLGQGPQFIFQYYEKEERGRGNFPDRFSARQFPNYSSELNVNALLLGDSALYLCASSLIAIMNTEAFFGQGTRLTVV.

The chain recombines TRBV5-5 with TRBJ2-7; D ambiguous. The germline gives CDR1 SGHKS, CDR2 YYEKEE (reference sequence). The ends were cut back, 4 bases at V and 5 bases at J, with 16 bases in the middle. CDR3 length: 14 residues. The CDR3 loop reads CASSPLVHLNEQYF. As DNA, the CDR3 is TGTGCCAGCAGCCCTCTAGTGCATCTCAACGAGCAGTACTTC.

CDR3 sequence (DNA): TGTGCCAGTACCGGGACAGGGGGGACCGGGGAGCTGTTTTTT. This encodes CASTGTGGTGELFF. The chain combines TRBV19 with TRBJ2-2; 11 positions match TRBD1. The length of the CDR3 is 14 residues. Germline CDR1 is LNHDA and CDR2 is SQIVND (reference sequence). Trimming cost V 7 bases and J 5 bases; bases outside gene matches: 3. The variable domain in full, with the rest retrieved from reference TRBV19 and TRBJ2-2, is DGGITQSPKYLFRKEGQNVTLSCEQNLNHDAMYWYRQDPGQGLRLIYYSQIVNDFQKGDIAEGYSVSREKKESFPLTVTSAQKNPTAFYLCASTGTGGTGELFFGEGSRLTVL.

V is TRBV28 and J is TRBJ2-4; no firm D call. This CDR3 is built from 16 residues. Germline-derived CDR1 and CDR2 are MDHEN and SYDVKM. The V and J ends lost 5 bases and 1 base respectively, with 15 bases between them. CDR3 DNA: TGTGCCAGCAGTCCCCGACTGCTACGGGCCAAAAACATTCAGTACTTC. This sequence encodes CASSPRLLRAKNIQYF.

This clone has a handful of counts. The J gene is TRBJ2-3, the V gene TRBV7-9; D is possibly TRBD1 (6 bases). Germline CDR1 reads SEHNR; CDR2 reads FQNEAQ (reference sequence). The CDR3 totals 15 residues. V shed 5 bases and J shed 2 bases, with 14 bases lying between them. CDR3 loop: CASSPGTLNTDTQYF. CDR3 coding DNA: TGTGCCAGCAGCCCCGGGACACTTAACACAGATACGCAGTATTTT.

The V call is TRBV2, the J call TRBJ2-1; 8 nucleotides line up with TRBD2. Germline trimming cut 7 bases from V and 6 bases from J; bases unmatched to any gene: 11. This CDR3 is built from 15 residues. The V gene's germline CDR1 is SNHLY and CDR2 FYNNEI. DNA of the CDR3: TGTGCCAGCACCCCCGGCGGGACTAGACTCAATGAGCAGTTCTTC. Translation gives CASTPGGTRLNEQFF.